The T cell receptor (beta chain) under discussion was sequenced for a study of T cell changes during pregnancy in multiple sclerosis. Only in-frame clones appear in the TCRdb table, and some are missing; sequencing was by immunoSEQ multiplex PCR. The sample includes 20,000 to 25,000 clones, about nine tenths seen only once; the top ten take roughly 8%. Germline CDR1 reads SQVTM; CDR2 reads ANQGSEA. With 4 bases removed from V and 0 bases from J, the gap between germline ends came to 10 bases. The CDR3 has 13 amino acids. The source was CD8+ T cells from peripheral blood mononuclear cells, collected in the first trimester of pregnancy. The source is a female donor in good health, enrolled as a control in a pregnancy study. V gene TRBV29-1 combines with J gene TRBJ2-7, with D possibly matching TRBD1 (5 bases). The CDR3 bases are TGCAGCGTTGTCCCGACAGCCTCCTACGAGCAGTACTTC. This translates into CSVVPTASYEQYF.